This passage covers 2 T cell receptor beta chains from one sample sequenced in a study of shared clonotypes between healthy human individuals (dated by TCRdb to between 2020 and 2021). The library came from the immunoSEQ multiplex PCR assay. This is the immuneACCESS table as TCRdb keeps it, with only in-frame sequences that have V and J called. A part of the clones is gone; compared with another copy, unresolved V genes explain less than half, and the rest is unexplained. The sample contains roughly 300,000 clones, around 90% of them found a single time. The top ten clones comprise under 20% of the sample. The sequenced material came from memory CD8+ T cells sorted from blood. The intended sense of this specimen's cell subset or site label: CD45RO+ cells pooled with CCR7-negative TemRA cells. The receptors shown here come from a man aged 18-30 years in good health.

The chain carries TRBV2 and TRBJ1-1; tentatively, D is TRBD1 (6 bases). Trimming cost V 6 bases and J 3 bases, with 14 bases left between them. The CDR3 sequence is 14 residues long. The V gene's germline CDR1 is SNHLY and CDR2 FYNNEI. CDR3: CASSLDQGYTEAFF. CDR3 nucleotide sequence: TGTGCCAGCAGCCTAGATCAGGGGTACACTGAAGCTTTCTTT.

V usage is TRBV2 and J usage is TRBJ2-7; D is perhaps TRBD1 (6 bases). There are 15 residues in the CDR3. The ends were cut back, 3 bases at V and 2 bases at J, with 14 bases in the middle. Looked up from germline, CDR1 is SNHLY and CDR2 is FYNNEI. Here the CDR3 DNA reads TGTGCCAGCAGTGATAGATACAGGGCAACCTACGAGCAGTACTTC. The encoded protein is CASSDRYRATYEQYF.